The sequence of this TCR beta chain was determined in a study of metastatic and nonmetastatic thyroid tumors. Study-level points and caveats: As reported, TCR beta diversity in blood and tumor was significantly higher in malignant thyroid tumors than in benign nodules.

This clone was counted many times. What it binds is not known. TCRdb reanalyzed the PCR reads with MiXCR. The top ten hold roughly a tenth of the sample, which has 43,000 or so clones, roughly 3.9% seen once. No treatment had been given to any patient before thyroid surgery. Germline CDR1 LNHNV, CDR2 YYDKDF (reference sequence). This CDR3 contains 14 residues. The trim removed 1 base at V and 3 bases at J, leaving 3 bases unmatched. This chain uses TRBV15 with TRBJ2-7, with TRBD1 matching 7 bases. The clonotype originates from a female donor with papillary thyroid cancer or a benign thyroid nodule (not recorded which). Some clones in this sample may be carry-over from other donors' samples. Sequencing was carried out using blood. CDR3 sequence (DNA): TGTGCCACCAGCAGAGCTACAGGGGTCTACGAGCAGTACTTC. Residues: CATSRATGVYEQYF.